The clone carrying this TCR beta chain was detected only a few times. Its target is not known. V was cut by 4 bases and J by 1 base, with 16 bases left in between. The CDR3 contains 16 residues. The germline gives CDR1 SGHVS, CDR2 FNYEAQ. RNA extraction and reverse transcription yielded cDNA as sequencing template. Libraries were prepared by immunoSEQ multiplex PCR; TCRdb keeps only in-frame clonotypes and omits some of them. The data contain roughly 180,000 clones, approximately 49% of them seen just once; the ten biggest clones take up 10%. This specimen belongs to a study of CD8+ T cells in alopecia areata. Treatment described: oral pan-JAK inhibitor, 5-10 mg twice daily. The study, taken as a whole, reports: A single nonresponder leaves the baseline CD8+ expansion link to response uncertain.

The starting material was CD8+ T cells sorted from blood, obtained around week 53, from a patient treated with tofacitinib. This receptor was taken from a human donor with alopecia areata. The chain recombines TRBV7-6 with TRBJ2-5, with D unresolved. The CDR3 reads CASSSPKGWGQETQYF. CDR3 nucleotides: TGTGCCAGCAGCTCGCCCAAGGGTTGGGGCCAAGAGACCCAGTACTTC. Combining the CDR3 with reference TRBV7-6 and TRBJ2-5 gives the whole variable domain GAGVSQSPRYKVTKRGQDVALRCDPISGHVSLYWYRQALGQGPEFLTYFNYEAQQDKSGLPNDRFSAERPEGSISTLTIQRTEQRDSAMYRCASSSPKGWGQETQYFGPGTRLLVL.